Sequencing of this T cell receptor (beta chain) was carried out in a study of T cells after yellow fever vaccination. MiXCR was run by TCRdb on the 5' RACE reads, yielding one entry per CDR3 protein. The sample shows about 340,000 distinct CDR3 sequences, about 4% of them seen only once. This clonotype was seen a handful of times. The CDR3 totals 13 residues. Trimming pared 4 bases from V and 7 bases from J, leaving 13 bases between. Germline CDR1 and CDR2: KGHSH and LQKENI. The gene calls are TRBV18 and TRBJ1-1; D not resolved. The source material was PBMCs, sampled 5 days after the yellow fever booster vaccination. The sequence came from a man in his late teens or twenties who received the YFV17D yellow fever vaccine. CDR3 DNA sequence: TGTGCCAGCTCACAGTCATTTCTCGGTGAAGCTTTCTTT. It is translated as CASSQSFLGEAFF.